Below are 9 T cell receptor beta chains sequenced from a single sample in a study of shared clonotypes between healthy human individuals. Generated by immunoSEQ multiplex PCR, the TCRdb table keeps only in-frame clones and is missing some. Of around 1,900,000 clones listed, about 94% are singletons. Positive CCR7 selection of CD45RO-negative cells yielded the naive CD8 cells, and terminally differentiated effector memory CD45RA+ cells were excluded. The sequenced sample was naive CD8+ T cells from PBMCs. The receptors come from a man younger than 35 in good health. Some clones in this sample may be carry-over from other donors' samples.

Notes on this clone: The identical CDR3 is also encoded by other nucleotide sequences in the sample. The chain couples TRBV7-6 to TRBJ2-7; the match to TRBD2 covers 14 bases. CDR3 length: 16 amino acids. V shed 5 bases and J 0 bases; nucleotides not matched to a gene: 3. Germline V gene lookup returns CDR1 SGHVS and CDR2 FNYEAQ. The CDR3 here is CASSPGTSGSSYEQYF. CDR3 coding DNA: TGTGCCAGCAGCCCCGGGACTAGCGGGAGCTCCTACGAGCAGTACTTC.

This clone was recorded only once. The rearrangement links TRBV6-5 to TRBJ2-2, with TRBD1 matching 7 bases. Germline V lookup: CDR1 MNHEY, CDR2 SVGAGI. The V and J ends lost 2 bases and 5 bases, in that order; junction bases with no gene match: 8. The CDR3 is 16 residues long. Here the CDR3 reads CASSYPGQVGTGELFF. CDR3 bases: TGTGCCAGCAGTTACCCTGGACAGGTCGGGACCGGGGAGCTGTTTTTT.

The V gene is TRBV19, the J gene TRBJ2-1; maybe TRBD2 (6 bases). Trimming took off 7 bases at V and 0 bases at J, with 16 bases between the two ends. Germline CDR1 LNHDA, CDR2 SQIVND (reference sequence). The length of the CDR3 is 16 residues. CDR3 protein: CASTPLRGSSYNEQFF. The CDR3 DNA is TGTGCCAGTACCCCCTTGCGGGGCAGCTCCTACAATGAGCAGTTCTTC.

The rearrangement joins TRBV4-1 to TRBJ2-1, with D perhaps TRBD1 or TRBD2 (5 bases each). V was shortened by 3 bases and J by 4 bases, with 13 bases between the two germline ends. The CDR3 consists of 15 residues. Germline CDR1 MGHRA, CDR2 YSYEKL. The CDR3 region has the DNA TGCGCCAGCAGCCACCCGGGGCTGATGTACAATGAGCAGTTCTTC. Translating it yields CASSHPGLMYNEQFF.

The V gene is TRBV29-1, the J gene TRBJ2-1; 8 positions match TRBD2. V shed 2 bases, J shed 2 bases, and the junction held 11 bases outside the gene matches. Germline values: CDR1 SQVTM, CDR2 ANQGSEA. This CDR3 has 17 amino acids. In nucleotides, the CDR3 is TGCAGCGTTGAAAAGCGGGAGAATGGGGACGCCTACAATGAGCAGTTCTTC. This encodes CSVEKRENGDAYNEQFF.

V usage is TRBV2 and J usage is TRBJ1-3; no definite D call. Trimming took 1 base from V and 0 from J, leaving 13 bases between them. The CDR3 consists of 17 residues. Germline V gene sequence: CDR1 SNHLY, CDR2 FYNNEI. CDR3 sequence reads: CASSEGINPGSGNTIYF. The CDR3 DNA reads TGTGCCAGCAGTGAAGGGATCAATCCAGGCTCTGGAAACACCATATATTTT.

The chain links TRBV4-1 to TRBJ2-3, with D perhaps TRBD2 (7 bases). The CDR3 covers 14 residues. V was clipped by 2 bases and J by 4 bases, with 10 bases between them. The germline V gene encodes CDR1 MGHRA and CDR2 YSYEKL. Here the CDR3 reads CASSQPGGPDTQYF. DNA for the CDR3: TGCGCCAGCAGCCAACCCGGGGGGCCAGATACGCAGTATTTT.

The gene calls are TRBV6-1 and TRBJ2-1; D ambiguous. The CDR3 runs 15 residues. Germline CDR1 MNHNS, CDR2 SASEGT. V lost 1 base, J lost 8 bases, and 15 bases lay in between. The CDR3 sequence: CASSEGSVSGDEQFF. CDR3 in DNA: TGTGCCAGCAGTGAAGGGTCCGTATCTGGGGATGAGCAGTTCTTC.

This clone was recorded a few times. CDR3 bases: TGTGCCAGCAGCCAAGTAGGCAATCAGCCCCAGCATTTT. Translated, it gives CASSQVGNQPQHF. The chain links TRBV14 to TRBJ1-5; D ambiguous. From germline, CDR1 is SGHDN and CDR2 FVKESK. The CDR3 loop spans 13 amino acids. Trimming pared 1 base from V and 2 bases from J, leaving 3 bases between.